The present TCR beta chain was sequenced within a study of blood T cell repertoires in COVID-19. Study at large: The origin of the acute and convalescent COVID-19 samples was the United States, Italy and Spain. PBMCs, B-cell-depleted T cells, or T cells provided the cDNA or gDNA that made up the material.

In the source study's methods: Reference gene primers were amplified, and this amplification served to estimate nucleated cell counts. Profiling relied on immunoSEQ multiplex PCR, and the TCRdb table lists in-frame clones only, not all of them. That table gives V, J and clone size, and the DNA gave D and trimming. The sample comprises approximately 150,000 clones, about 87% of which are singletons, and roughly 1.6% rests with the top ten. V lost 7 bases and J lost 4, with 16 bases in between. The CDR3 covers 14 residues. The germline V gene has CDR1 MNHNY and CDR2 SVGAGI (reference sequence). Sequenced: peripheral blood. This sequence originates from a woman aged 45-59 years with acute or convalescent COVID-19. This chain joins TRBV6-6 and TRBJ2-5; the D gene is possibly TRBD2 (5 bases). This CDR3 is CASTYRGGAETQYF. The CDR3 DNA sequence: TGTGCCAGCACCTACCGGGGTGGTGCAGAGACCCAGTACTTC.